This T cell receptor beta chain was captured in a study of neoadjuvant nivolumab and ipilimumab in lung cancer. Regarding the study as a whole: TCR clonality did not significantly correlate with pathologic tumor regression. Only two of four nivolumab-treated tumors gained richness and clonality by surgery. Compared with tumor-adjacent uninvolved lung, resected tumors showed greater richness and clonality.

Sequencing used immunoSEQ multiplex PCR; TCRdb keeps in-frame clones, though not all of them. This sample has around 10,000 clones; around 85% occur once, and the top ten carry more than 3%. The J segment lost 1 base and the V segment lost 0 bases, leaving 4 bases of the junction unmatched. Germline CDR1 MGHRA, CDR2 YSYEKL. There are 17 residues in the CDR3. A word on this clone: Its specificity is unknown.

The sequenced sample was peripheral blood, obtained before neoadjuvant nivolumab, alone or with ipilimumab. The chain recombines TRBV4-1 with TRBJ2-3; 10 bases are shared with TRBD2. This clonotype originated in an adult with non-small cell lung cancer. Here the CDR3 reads CASSQESLAGGTDTQYF. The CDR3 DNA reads TGCGCCAGCAGCCAAGAATCCCTAGCGGGAGGCACAGATACGCAGTATTTT.